The clone carrying this T cell receptor beta chain was detected ten times or more. Its antigen is still unknown. PBMCs were derived from about 10 ml fresh peripheral blood. This specimen comes from a study of T cells in Graves' hyperthyroidism and ophthalmopathy. Using RNA transcripts as the source, TCR beta CDR3 regions were amplified. HTBI primers were used for first-round RT-PCR of the TCR CDR3. Each CDR3 protein is one row after TCRdb ran MiXCR on the multiplex PCR reads. The sample lists 500,000 to 550,000 distinct CDR3 sequences, just under 20% occurring once. General study points: Ophthalmopathy cases were set apart from stable hyperthyroidism by a 13 V-J model.

Germline values: CDR1 SGHRS, CDR2 YFSETQ. V lost 1 base and J 5 bases, leaving 15 bases between the germline ends. This CDR3 comprises 15 residues. This TCR derives from a man aged 35-49 years with Graves' ophthalmopathy. The V gene is TRBV5-1, the J gene TRBJ1-2; possibly TRBD1 for D (5 bases). Source material: blood. Here the CDR3 DNA reads TGCGCCAGCAGCTTGCGGGGGACTTCGGCTTATGGCTACACCTTC. Translation gives CASSLRGTSAYGYTF.